What follows is one T cell receptor beta chain and its context. In the source study's methods: For nucleated cells, counts were estimated from reference gene primer amplification. Sequenced by immunoSEQ multiplex PCR; TCRdb stores in-frame clones only, minus some. That table gives V, J and clone size, and the DNA gave D and trimming. The sample has approximately 150,000 clones, about four fifths seen once. V lost 8 bases and J lost 2, with 19 bases in between. CDR3 size: 15 residues. Germline loops: CDR1 MNHEY, CDR2 SVGAGI. This specimen belongs to a study of blood T cell repertoires in COVID-19. On the study more broadly: Acute and convalescent COVID-19 samples came from the United States, Italy and Spain. The analysed material was cDNA or gDNA that came from T cells, B-cell-depleted T cells, or PBMCs.

What was sequenced was peripheral blood. The chain combines TRBV6-5 with TRBJ2-7; D is perhaps TRBD1 (6 bases). This TCR was sampled from a man in his fifties or sixties with active or convalescent COVID-19. CDR3 nucleotide sequence: TGTGCCAGCGGCCCTACGGACAGTCCAACCTACGAGCAGTACTTC. Encoded protein: CASGPTDSPTYEQYF.